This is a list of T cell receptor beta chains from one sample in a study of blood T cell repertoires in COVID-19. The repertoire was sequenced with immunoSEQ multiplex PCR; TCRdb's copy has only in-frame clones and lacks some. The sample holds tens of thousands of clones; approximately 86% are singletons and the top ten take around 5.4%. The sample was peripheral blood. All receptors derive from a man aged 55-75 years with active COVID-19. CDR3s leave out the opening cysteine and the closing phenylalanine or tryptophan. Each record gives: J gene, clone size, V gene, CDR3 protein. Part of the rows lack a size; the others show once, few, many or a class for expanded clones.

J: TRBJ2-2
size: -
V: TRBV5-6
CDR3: ASRRDRGSTGELF

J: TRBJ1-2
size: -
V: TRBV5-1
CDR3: ASSPGDRNYGYT

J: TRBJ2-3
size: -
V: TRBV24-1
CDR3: ATSAGSATQY

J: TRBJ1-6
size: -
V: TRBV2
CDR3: ASTSEVNSPLH

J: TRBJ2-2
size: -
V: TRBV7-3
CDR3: ASASGGRGTGELF

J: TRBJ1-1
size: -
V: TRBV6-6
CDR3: ASSGQPGQGATEAF

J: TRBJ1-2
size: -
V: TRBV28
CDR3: ASSLPPDRVYGYT

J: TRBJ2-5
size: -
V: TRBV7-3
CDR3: ASSPWLAGGHPRETQY

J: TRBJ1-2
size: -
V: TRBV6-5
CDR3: ASSYSGDSVKGYT

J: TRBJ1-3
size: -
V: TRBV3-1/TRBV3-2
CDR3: ASSQGTAGNTIY

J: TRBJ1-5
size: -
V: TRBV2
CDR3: ASRSDRGRGQPQH

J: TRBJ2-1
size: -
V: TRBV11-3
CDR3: ASSSHAGLAAYNEQF

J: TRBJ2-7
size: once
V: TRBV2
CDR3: ASSRTGGAKGYEQY

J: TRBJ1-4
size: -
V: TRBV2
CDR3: ASMRVGATNEKLF

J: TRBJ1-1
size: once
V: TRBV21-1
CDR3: ASSKRGSMIMNTEAF

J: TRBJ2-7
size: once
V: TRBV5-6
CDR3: ASSWDRGLYEQY

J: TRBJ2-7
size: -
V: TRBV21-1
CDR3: ASSAIPGTGRCEQY

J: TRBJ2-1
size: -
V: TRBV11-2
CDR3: ASSSEAGGYNEQF

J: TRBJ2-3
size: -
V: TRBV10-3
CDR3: AISDPGLGSTDTQY

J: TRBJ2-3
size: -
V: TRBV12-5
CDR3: ASVQDRVTDTQY

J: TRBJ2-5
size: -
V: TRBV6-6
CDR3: ASSSGQVGETQY

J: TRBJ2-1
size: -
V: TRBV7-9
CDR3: ASSGEVAGVRYNEQF

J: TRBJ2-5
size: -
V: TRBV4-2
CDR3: ASSQEGGAAQETQY

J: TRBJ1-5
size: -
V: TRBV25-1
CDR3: ASSDSKNQPQH

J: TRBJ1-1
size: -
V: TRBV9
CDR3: ASNPGQRTGTEAF

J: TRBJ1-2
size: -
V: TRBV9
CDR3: ASSVDATVNNYGYT

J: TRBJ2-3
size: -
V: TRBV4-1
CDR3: ASSQGGVSTDTQY

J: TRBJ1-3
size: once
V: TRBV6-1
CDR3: ASSGGPGQGEGTIY

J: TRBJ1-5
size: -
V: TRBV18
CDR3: ASSPSRDRGNAYNQPQH

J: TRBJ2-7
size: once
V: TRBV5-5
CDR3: ASSLHNPGGEQY

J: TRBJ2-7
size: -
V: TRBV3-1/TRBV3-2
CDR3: ASSPGGGSYEQY

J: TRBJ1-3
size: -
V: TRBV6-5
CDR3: ASSYSTGAGNTIY

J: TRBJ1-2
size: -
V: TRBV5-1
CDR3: ASSVGRTGTMEGYT

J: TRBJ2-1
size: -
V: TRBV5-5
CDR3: ASSLGQGLNEQF

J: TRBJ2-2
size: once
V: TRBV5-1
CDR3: ASSLRVNTGELF

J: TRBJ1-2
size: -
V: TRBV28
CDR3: ASSFEGYGYT

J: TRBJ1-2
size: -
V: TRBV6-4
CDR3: ASSAQEGNYGYT

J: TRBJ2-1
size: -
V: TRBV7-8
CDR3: ASSRDLRAGGRRYNEQF

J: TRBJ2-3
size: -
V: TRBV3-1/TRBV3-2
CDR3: ASSQKGVNTQY

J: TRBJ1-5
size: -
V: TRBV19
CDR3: ASTPGVRGQPQH

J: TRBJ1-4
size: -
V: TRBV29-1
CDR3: SVGGGATNEKLF

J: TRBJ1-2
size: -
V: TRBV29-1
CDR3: SVTGTDTNYGYT

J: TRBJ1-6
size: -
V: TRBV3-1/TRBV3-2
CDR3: ASTDSSSYNSPLH

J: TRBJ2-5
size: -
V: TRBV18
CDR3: ASSPFGETQY

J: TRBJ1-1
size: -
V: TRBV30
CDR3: AWSWSTEAF

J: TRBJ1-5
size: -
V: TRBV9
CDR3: ASSVSDRGLTTQH

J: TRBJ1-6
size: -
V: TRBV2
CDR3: ASSGLLGAYNSPLH

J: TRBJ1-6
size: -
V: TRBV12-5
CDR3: ASGSSLQVSPLH

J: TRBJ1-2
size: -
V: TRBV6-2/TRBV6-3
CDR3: ASSLNGNYGYT

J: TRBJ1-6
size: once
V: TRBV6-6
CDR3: ASSYMELNSPLH

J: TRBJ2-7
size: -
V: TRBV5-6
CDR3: ASSPGHYSEQY

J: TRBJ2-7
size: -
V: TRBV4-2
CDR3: ASSPHVGGTYEQY

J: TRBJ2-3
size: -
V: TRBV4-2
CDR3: ASSQDPGLGSDTQY

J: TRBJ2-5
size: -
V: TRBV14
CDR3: ASSQEQGLWGETQY